The next 20 T cell receptor beta chains were all read from a single sample in a study of vaccination effects on CD4 cells after COVID-19. These receptors are not linked to any known antigen. Clones were sequenced by immunoSEQ multiplex PCR, and TCRdb holds only the in-frame ones, with some missing. The profile shows tens of thousands of clones, roughly three quarters of them singletons. Viral peptide pools were used in the ViraFEST assay to expand antigen-specific CD4+ T cells, and sequencing came afterward. Culturing for ten to eleven days preceded CD4+ T cell isolation. None of these healthy vaccinees had been infected with SARS-CoV-2 before vaccination. The material was CD4+ T cells from PBMCs cultured with HCoV-NL63 spike peptides, obtained before COVID-19 vaccination. The receptors here all came from a human donor who received a COVID-19 vaccine.

The chain uses TRBV7-2 and TRBJ1-6, with a weak D call TRBD1 (5 bases). CDR1 SGHTA and CDR2 FQGNSA come from the germline V gene. The CDR3 has 15 residues. V was cut by 5 bases and J by 5 bases, with 13 bases left in between. CDR3 sequence reads: CASSNRQVNNSPLHF. The CDR3 DNA is TGTGCCAGCAGCAACAGGCAGGTCAATAATTCACCCCTCCACTTT.

This clone turned up a few times. The rearrangement uses TRBV4-1 and TRBJ2-1, with a tentative D call TRBD1 (5 bases). The ends were cut back, 1 base at V and 1 base at J, with 14 bases in the middle. The CDR3 consists of 17 residues. CDR1 is MGHRA and CDR2 is YSYEKL in the germline V gene. CDR3 DNA sequence: TGCGCCAGCAGCCAAGGTCCAGCCCAGGGATCCTACAATGAGCAGTTCTTC. Translating gives CASSQGPAQGSYNEQFF.

The V and J genes are TRBV2 and TRBJ2-2, with 9 bases aligning to TRBD1. Germline lookup yields CDR1 SNHLY and CDR2 FYNNEI. CDR3 length equals 14 residues. V was clipped by 11 bases and J by 6 bases; unmatched bases: 10. The CDR3 loop is CAGLRDRVPGELFF. The CDR3 region has the DNA TGTGCCGGCTTAAGGGACAGGGTCCCCGGGGAGCTGTTTTTT.

The J gene is TRBJ2-2, the V gene TRBV24-1, with D possibly being TRBD1 (5 bases). V shed 5 bases and J shed 7 bases, with 10 bases lying between them. The CDR3 spans 13 residues. The germline CDR1 and CDR2 sequences are KGHDR and SFDVKD. The CDR3 DNA reads as TGTGCCACCAGTGCCAGGGCGGACGGGGAGCTGTTTTTT. It yields the protein CATSARADGELFF.

The rearrangement uses TRBV6-5 and TRBJ2-3; a possible D gene is TRBD2 (6 bases). Trimming took off 8 bases at V and 1 base at J, with 10 bases between the two ends. In germline, CDR1 is MNHEY, CDR2 SVGAGI. The CDR3 runs 13 residues. The CDR3 is CASGGWGTDTQYF. CDR3 DNA: TGTGCCAGCGGGGGGTGGGGCACAGATACGCAGTATTTT.

The rearrangement links TRBV7-2 to TRBJ1-2, with D unresolved. Trimming cost V 5 bases and J 3 bases, with 16 bases left between them. The germline V gene has CDR1 SGHTA and CDR2 FQGNSA. This CDR3 contains 15 residues. The CDR3 protein is CASSAEAGVDYGYTF. The CDR3 DNA is TGTGCCAGCAGCGCAGAGGCCGGCGTTGACTATGGCTACACCTTC.

The rearrangement links TRBV18 to TRBJ2-2; 9 bases align to TRBD1. V lost 2 bases to trimming and J lost 1 base; unmatched junction nucleotides: 2. Germline V gives CDR1 KGHSH, CDR2 LQKENI. This CDR3 spans 16 amino acids. CDR3 sequence (DNA): TGTGCCAGCTCACCAGGGACAGGGTGGAACACCGGGGAGCTGTTTTTT. It specifies CASSPGTGWNTGELFF.

V usage is TRBV29-1 and J usage is TRBJ1-5; D is ambiguous. This CDR3 is built from 12 residues. In germline, CDR1 is SQVTM, CDR2 ANQGSEA. Deletions cut 4 bases from V and 3 bases from J, with 7 bases between. The CDR3 protein is CSVGQDNQPQHF. The CDR3 DNA reads TGCAGCGTTGGGCAGGACAATCAGCCCCAGCATTTT.

This clone was counted many times. The chain joins TRBV11-2 to TRBJ2-3; unclear D gene. The CDR3 runs 14 residues. The V end lost 4 bases, the J end lost 4 bases, and 12 bases lay between the germline ends. CDR1 and CDR2 (germline): SGHAT, FQNNGV. In DNA form, the CDR3 reads TGTGCCAGCAGCTCCCAGCGCCTATCAGATACGCAGTATTTT. This encodes CASSSQRLSDTQYF.

This clone showed up just a few times. The chain links TRBV12-3 or TRBV12-4 to TRBJ2-4; D is ambiguous. The CDR3 sequence is 12 residues long. Trimming shortened V by 5 bases and J by 8 bases, and 10 bases separated the two germline ends. CDR3 nucleotide sequence: TGTGCCAGCAGTCGGATAGAGGACATTCAGTACTTC. Protein sequence: CASSRIEDIQYF.

V and J are TRBV2 and TRBJ1-4, with a weak D call TRBD1 (6 bases). Trimming removed 5 bases at V and 0 bases at J, with 13 bases between. This CDR3 region has 16 residues. Per germline, CDR1 SNHLY and CDR2 FYNNEI. Here the CDR3 reads CASSRQAKATNEKLFF. Written as DNA, the CDR3 is TGTGCCAGCAGTCGACAGGCGAAAGCAACTAATGAAAAACTGTTTTTT.

The rearrangement joins TRBV6-2 or TRBV6-3 to TRBJ1-1; D remains unclear. V was cut by 2 bases and J by 5 bases, with 6 bases left in between. Germline V gene lookup returns CDR1 MNHEY and CDR2 SVGEGT. The CDR3 is made up of 12 amino acids. CDR3 bases: TGTGCCAGCAGTTACCCCCCGACTGAAGCTTTCTTT. This gives the protein CASSYPPTEAFF.

This clone was counted once. V and J are TRBV7-2 and TRBJ2-2, with a tentative D call TRBD2 (7 bases). Looked up from germline, CDR1 is SGHTA and CDR2 is FQGNSA. The CDR3 length is 16 residues. Trimming took off 4 bases at V and 1 base at J, with 13 bases between the two ends. The CDR3 spells CASSSGGPKNTGELFF. The CDR3 DNA is TGTGCCAGCAGCTCCGGGGGGCCTAAGAACACCGGGGAGCTGTTTTTT.

In DNA, the CDR3 is TGTGCCAGCTCTCCCGGGACAGCAGCTAACTATGGCTACACCTTC. Its translation is CASSPGTAANYGYTF. This chain joins TRBV18 and TRBJ1-2; 7 nucleotides agree with TRBD1. J gave up 0 bases and V 6 bases, and 7 bases lay outside the gene matches. CDR3 length: 15 amino acids. In germline, CDR1 is KGHSH, CDR2 LQKENI.

The chain combines TRBV3-1 (or the pseudogene TRBV3-2) with TRBJ1-5, with D uncertain. In germline, CDR1 is LGHDT, CDR2 YNNKEL (reference sequence). CDR3 size: 14 residues. V shed 2 bases and J shed 2 bases, with 7 bases lying between them. The CDR3: CASSQRRCNQPQHF. The CDR3 region has the DNA TGTGCCAGCAGCCAAAGACGGTGCAATCAGCCCCAGCATTTT.

In its sample, this clone was seen once. The chain uses TRBV18 and TRBJ1-2; no firm D call. V was pared by 6 bases and J by 4 bases, with 18 bases between. The CDR3 is 15 amino acids. The germline gives CDR1 KGHSH, CDR2 LQKENI. CDR3 protein: CASSHPQAGAYGYTF. The CDR3 DNA sequence: TGTGCCAGCTCTCACCCGCAGGCGGGCGCCTATGGCTACACCTTC.

A few counts support this clone. V gene TRBV27 combines with J gene TRBJ2-2; 9 bases map to TRBD1. Germline CDR1 is MNHEY and CDR2 is SMNVEV (reference sequence). V gave up 8 bases and J gave up 7 bases; unmatched junction bases: 14. The CDR3 totals 16 residues. CDR3 region: CASLAKSQGAGGELFF. The CDR3 DNA is TGTGCCAGCTTAGCCAAGTCACAGGGGGCCGGCGGGGAGCTGTTTTTT.

The V and J genes are TRBV5-8 and TRBJ1-1; 11 bases align to TRBD1. The CDR3 spans 16 residues. Germline loops: CDR1 SGHTS, CDR2 YDEGEE. V dropped 4 bases and J dropped 1; count of bases not matched to a gene: 6. CDR3 region: CASSVGQGVRNTEAFF. As DNA, the CDR3 is TGTGCCAGCAGCGTGGGACAGGGGGTGAGGAACACTGAAGCTTTCTTT.

The rearrangement links TRBV5-5 to TRBJ1-6, with a tentative D call TRBD1 (5 bases). The ends were cut back, 5 bases at V and 6 bases at J, with 18 bases in the middle. This CDR3 is 16 amino acids long. CDR1 and CDR2 from the germline V gene are SGHKS and YYEKEE (reference sequence). The CDR3 nucleotides are TGTGCCAGCAGATTATTTGGGGGTATTGGTAATTCACCCCTCCACTTT. Translated: CASRLFGGIGNSPLHF.

V is TRBV2 and J is TRBJ1-3, with D perhaps TRBD1 (6 bases). Trimming took 5 bases from V and 2 from J, leaving 10 bases between them. This CDR3 is built from 14 residues. Germline values: CDR1 SNHLY, CDR2 FYNNEI. The CDR3 DNA sequence: TGTGCCAGCAGTACAAACAGGGCTGGAAACACCATATATTTT. Encoded protein: CASSTNRAGNTIYF.